Listed here is a single T cell receptor beta chain. The antigen it recognizes is unknown. Base quality data are lacking; no much larger clone is found one base away. The CDR3 regions of human TCRbeta chains were analyzed by immunosequencing. The authors' analysis ran thus. Repertoire TCRs were matched against a reference library of SARS-CoV-2-specific TCRs generated with the MIRA antigen-specificity platform. Breadth was defined as the fraction of unique TCRs that were SARS-CoV-2-associated, and depth was defined as the fraction of total T cells that were SARS-CoV-2-associated. Each spike-specific TCR was assigned to its reactive spike region and to a CD4 or CD8 class using the MIRA data. Log10-transformed breadth and depth values were compared by one-way ANOVA with Sidak's multiple comparisons tests. In its TCRdb copy, this immuneACCESS table keeps in-frame sequences only and misses some clones. Where compared with another copy, unresolved V genes explain less than half of these, and the others have no known cause. Clone size and V and J calls were adopted from that table, with D and trimming inferred from the DNA. The sample yields roughly 120,000 clones; 70% to 90% were counted once. The top ten constitute approximately 1.7% of the sample.

Explained via the paper, the time point label denotes: baseline before first vaccination. Vaccinee samples came from UK trials COV001 and COV002, including a single-blind randomized controlled phase 2/3 trial of AZD1222 (ChAdOx1 nCoV-19) in healthy adults. Trial participant PBMC samples were collected at day 0 and day 28 after the second dose for TCRbeta chain sequencing. The data were taken from a study of T cell responses to AZD1222 COVID-19 vaccine (dated by TCRdb to the early 2020s). General notes on the study: AZD1222 recipients given second doses at about 4 weeks or at about 12 weeks were pooled, since spike-specific TCR depth and breadth were not found to differ between the two schedules. A total of about 240 trial participants underwent TCR sequencing, of whom about 210 received two doses of AZD1222 and about 25 received two doses of the MenACWY control vaccine. Trial participants were enrolled by age into subgroups of 18-55, 56-69 and 70-plus years, and around 140, 26 and 57 TCR-sequenced participants, respectively, were included in these subgroups. Here is what the overall study found, with its caveats: Epitopes outside the regions mutated in the B.1.351 and B.1.1.7 variants were reportedly recognized by nearly half of the unique spike-specific TCRs. Only six AZD1222 recipients were SARS-CoV-2 seropositive at baseline, limiting conclusions about previously exposed vaccinees. Because no samples from the day 14 peak response were available, repertoires could be characterized only after the peak T cell response. Participants were mostly white British, with more females than males. The authors suggested clonal diversity may have been underestimated. The vaccine-associated CD4 TCRs covered the entire spike protein, and the dominant responses fell in regions 160-218 and 743-854. In the small 56-69-year group, the increase in depth fell short of significance, most likely because of low power. After two AZD1222 doses, both the breadth and the depth of spike-specific TCRs were significantly higher than at day 0 and than in MenACWY recipients.

The trim is 0 bases for V and 1 base for J, with a gap of 10 bases between the germline ends. From the cysteine up to the phenylalanine, the CDR3 has a length of 15 residues. Just CDR3 DNA is preserved here, 45 bases in frame from base 1. CDR1 and CDR2 were assigned from the germline V gene as SGDLS and YYNGEE. The sequence is built from TRBV9 and TRBJ1-1; there is no confident call for the D gene. The TCR was taken from an adult in good health. The sequenced sample was peripheral blood, obtained on day 0 of AZD1222 vaccination. The CDR3 corresponds to CASSVGERPNTEAFF. The nucleotide sequence reads TGTGCCAGCAGCGTAGGCGAGAGACCGAACACTGAAGCTTTCTTT.